Following are 18 T cell receptor beta chains from one sample sequenced in a study of tumor-infiltrating lymphocytes in primary liver carcinoma. A primer matching the constant region was used to make TCR beta cDNA from 500 ng of total RNA. Nested multiplex PCR, run for three rounds with slightly modified ARM-PCR, yielded TCR beta libraries. Rounds one and two of PCR, each of approximately 11 cycles, were primed with TRBV1-TRBV30 forward primers and a C-beta reverse primer. TCRdb reprocessed the multiplex PCR reads with MiXCR, giving one entry per CDR3 protein. The data hold 85,000 to 100,000 distinct CDR3 sequences, with less than 75% observed a single time. Taking 20-30 mg of unsorted bulk tissue, the authors co-extracted RNA and DNA. What was sequenced was tumor-adjacent normal liver tissue. The receptors derive from a man aged 35-49 years with primary liver carcinoma and hepatitis B virus infection.

Worth noting for this clonotype: A much larger clone differs by one base, so this may be a read error. V gene TRBV7-8 combines with J gene TRBJ2-1; D is unresolved. The germline gives CDR1 SGHVS, CDR2 FQNEAQ. CDR3 size: 14 residues. Written as DNA, the CDR3 is TGTGCCAACAGCTTAACCACACTCTACAATGAGCAGTTCTTC. It encodes CANSLTTLYNEQFF. The full variable domain, its missing parts supplied by reference TRBV7-8 and TRBJ2-1, is GAGVSQSPRYKVAKRGQDVALRCDPISGHVSLFWYQQALGQGPEFLTYFQNEAQLDKSGLPSDRFFAERPEGSVSTLKIQRTQQEDSAVYLCANSLTTLYNEQFFGPGTRLTVL.

This clonotype has a count of ten or more. This chain uses TRBV10-3 with TRBJ2-1; the match to TRBD2 covers 8 bases. Germline CDR1 reads ENHRY; CDR2 reads SYGVKD. The CDR3 is 15 amino acids. V shed 0 bases and J 7 bases; nucleotides not matched to a gene: 5. Here the CDR3 DNA reads TGTGCCATCAGTGAGTCTGGCGGGACTAGGAATGAGCAGTTCTTC. The encoded protein is CAISESGGTRNEQFF.

With respect to this clonotype: Because the CDR3 is missing its conserved closing phenylalanine or tryptophan, this is likely a read error. The chain couples TRBV11-2 to TRBJ2-1, with D uncertain. V was cut by 7 bases and J by 6 bases, with 10 bases left in between. The CDR3 length is 12 residues. Germline CDR1 is SGHAT and CDR2 is FQNNGV. The CDR3 nucleotides read TGTGCCAGCAACTTCTTACTCAATGAGCAGTTCTTA. It is translated as CASNFLLNEQFL.

Regarding this clonotype: The junction departs from the called germline gene at one end, perhaps through a read error. The CDR3 here is CASSLSRDWQNEELFF. The CDR3 nucleotides read TGTGCCAGCAGCTTATCCCGGGATTGGCAAAATGAAGAACTGTTTTTC. The rearrangement links TRBV7-8 to TRBJ1-4; D is unclear. The germline gives CDR1 SGHVS, CDR2 FQNEAQ. The CDR3 is 16 amino acids. The whole variable domain, filled in from reference TRBV7-8 and TRBJ1-4, reads GAGVSQSPRYKVAKRGQDVALRCDPISGHVSLFWYQQALGQGPEFLTYFQNEAQLDKSGLPSDRFFAERPEGSVSTLKIQRTQQEDSAVYLCASSLSRDWQNEELFFGSGTQLSVL.

V usage is TRBV28 and J usage is TRBJ1-2, with no clear D. CDR3 length: 14 amino acids. Looked up from germline, CDR1 is MDHEN and CDR2 is SYDVKM. V was clipped by 6 bases and J by 1 base, with 12 bases between them. The chain's CDR3 is CASSPNGNNYGYTF. CDR3 coding DNA: TGTGCCAGCAGCCCCAACGGGAATAACTATGGCTACACCTTC.

A word on this clonotype: This sequence may be a read error, since a much larger clone differs from it by one base. The chain is built from TRBV12-3 or TRBV12-4 and TRBJ2-2; tentatively, D is TRBD2 (5 bases). This CDR3 comprises 15 residues. V was cut by 1 base and J by 5 bases, with 11 bases left in between. The CDR3 region is CASSLGAEGTGELFF. As DNA, the CDR3 is TGTGCCAGCAGTTTAGGGGCAGAGGGTACCGGGGAGCTGTTTTTT.

Points on this clonotype: A much larger clone lies a single base off, so this may be a read error. The V gene is TRBV2, the J gene TRBJ1-5; the D gene is possibly TRBD1 (5 bases). Germline CDR1 reads SNHLY; CDR2 reads FYNNEI. The CDR3 spans 13 residues. The CDR3 loop reads CAISQGPNQPQHF. The DNA for the CDR3 is TGTGCCATCAGTCAGGGCCCAAATCAGCCCCAGCATTTT. The variable domain in full, completed from reference TRBV2 and TRBJ1-5, reads EPEVTQTPSHQVTQMGQEVILRCVPISNHLYFYWYRQILGQKVEFLVSFYNNEISEKSEIFDDQFSVERPDGSNFTLKIRSTKLEDSAMYFCAISQGPNQPQHFGDGTRLSIL.

Regarding this clonotype: Likely a read error: the CDR3 ends without its conserved phenylalanine or tryptophan. The chain couples TRBV29-1 to TRBJ1-2; D gene uncertain. CDR3 size: 11 residues. Germline V gene sequence: CDR1 SQVTM, CDR2 ANQGSEA. CDR3 bases: TGTAGCGCAGGCGTACAATATGGCTACACCTCC. Protein: CSAGVQYGYTS.

V gene TRBV29-1 combines with J gene TRBJ1-5, with TRBD1 as a possible D gene (5 bases). The germline gives CDR1 SQVTM, CDR2 ANQGSEA. The CDR3 loop spans 15 amino acids. Trimming stripped 7 bases from V and 3 bases from J, with 19 bases between. The CDR3 reads CSAATGGGNNQPQHF. The CDR3 region has the DNA TGCAGCGCCGCGACGGGGGGTGGTAACAATCAGCCCCAGCATTTT.

There are many counts of this clonotype. The genes are TRBV6-2 or TRBV6-3 and TRBJ1-2; no definite D call. The V gene's germline CDR1 is MNHEY and CDR2 SVGEGT. V lost 2 bases and J 6 bases, leaving 4 bases between the germline ends. The CDR3 runs 11 residues. In nucleotides, the CDR3 is TGTGCCAGCAGTTACGTGGATGGCTACACCTTC. Translating gives CASSYVDGYTF.

V is TRBV11-2 and J is TRBJ2-5; a possible D gene is TRBD2 (5 bases). Looked up from germline, CDR1 is SGHAT and CDR2 is FQNNGV. This CDR3 region has 16 residues. The CDR3 protein is CVNRSLDSAHQETQYF. CDR3 sequence (DNA): TGTGTCAACAGATCCCTGGACTCAGCCCACCAAGAGACCCAGTACTTC.

Regarding this clonotype: A much larger clone is a single base away; this may be a read error. DNA of the CDR3: TGTGCCAGCAGCGCCTCCAGGTTAATGAACACTGAAGCTTTCTTT. Amino acid sequence: CASSASRLMNTEAFF. This sequence joins TRBV5-8 and TRBJ1-1; D is unclear. Between the trimmed V and J ends, which lost 4 bases and 0 bases, there was a span of 13 bases. The CDR3 totals 15 residues. Looked up from germline, CDR1 is SGHTS and CDR2 is YDEGEE. The full variable domain, rest sourced from reference TRBV5-8 and TRBJ1-1, is EAGVTQSPTHLIKTRGQQATLRCSPISGHTSVYWYQQALGLGLQFLLWYDEGEERNRGNFPPRFSGRQFPNYSSELNVNALELEDSALYLCASSASRLMNTEAFFGQGTRLTVV.

As to this clonotype: The junction does not match germline at one end; this may be a read error. The CDR3, as DNA: TGTGCCAGCGGCAGAAATGTCGGCCTGACAGGGTCTAATTCTGGGGCCAACGTCCTGATTTTC. This gives the protein CASGRNVGLTGSNSGANVLIF. The rearrangement links TRBV11-2 to TRBJ2-6; 7 bases are shared with TRBD1. The CDR3 totals 21 residues. Germline CDR1 SGHAT, CDR2 FQNNGV.

The chain carries TRBV15 and TRBJ1-2; D not resolved. The CDR3 is made up of 15 amino acids. V lost 4 bases, J lost 2 bases, and 14 bases lay in between. Germline V CDR1 and CDR2: LNHNV, YYDKDF (reference sequence). CDR3 loop: CATSNEWPRNYGYTF. The CDR3 DNA reads as TGTGCCACCAGCAACGAGTGGCCCAGAAACTATGGCTACACCTTC.

This clonotype has a handful of counts. The rearrangement uses TRBV5-6 and TRBJ2-1; tentatively, D is TRBD2 (6 bases). The CDR3 length is 15 residues. Germline V gene lookup returns CDR1 SGHDT and CDR2 YYEEEE. Between the trimmed V and J ends, which lost 0 bases and 3 bases, there was a span of 10 bases. The CDR3 region is CASSLAGTLYNEQFF. Written as DNA, the CDR3 is TGTGCCAGCAGCTTGGCCGGGACTCTCTACAATGAGCAGTTCTTC.

For this clonotype: A much larger clone lies a single base off, so this may be a read error. The rearrangement uses TRBV11-3 and TRBJ2-7, with TRBD1 matching over 7 bases. After removal of 5 bases from V and 3 bases from J, the junction contained 4 bases not matched to a gene. CDR1 and CDR2 from the germline V gene are SGHNT and YENEEA. The CDR3 length is 13 residues. Written as DNA, the CDR3 is TGTGCCAGCAGCGTGGGACAGTACTACGAGCAGTACTTC. Translated, it gives CASSVGQYYEQYF. Filled out from reference TRBV11-3 and TRBJ2-7, the complete variable domain reads EAGVVQSPRYKIIEKKQPVAFWCNPISGHNTLYWYLQNLGQGPELLIRYENEEAVDDSQLPKDRFSAERLKGVDSTLKIQPAELGDSAVYLCASSVGQYYEQYFGPGTRLTVT.

A single count supports this clonotype. At one end, the junction sequence differs from germline, possibly due to a read error. The rearrangement uses TRBV12-3 or TRBV12-4 and TRBJ1-1, with D hard to call. The CDR3 runs 15 residues. CDR3 nucleotide sequence: TGTGCCAGCAGCTTCGAAACTGTCCCGAACACTGAAGCGTTCTTT. This gives the protein CASSFETVPNTEAFF.

On this clonotype: One junction end does not reproduce the germline sequence, and a read error may be involved. The V call is TRBV11-1, the J call TRBJ2-1; the D call may be TRBD1 or TRBD2 (5 bases each). Germline lookup yields CDR1 SGHAT and CDR2 FQDESV (reference sequence). The CDR3 runs to 16 residues. CDR3 in DNA: TGTGCCAGCAGCCACGAACCGGGACGAAAATACAATGAACAGCTCTTC. This encodes CASSHEPGRKYNEQLF.